These T cell receptor beta chains were read from a single sample in a study of T-cell reconstitution after alpha-beta-depleted transplantation in children. TCRdb processed the PCR reads anew with MiXCR; each CDR3 protein has one entry. Here the sample spans some 120,000 distinct CDR3 sequences, approximately 10% being singletons. The starting material was PBMCs, obtained before TCRalphabeta/CD19-depleted stem cell transplant. The receptors were gathered from a boy aged 2 to 10 with acute lymphoblastic leukemia, due to receive a stem cell transplant. Both conserved end residues are part of each CDR3. The D gene is left open where the match is weak. A clone size is listed for some rows: how often the clone was seen (once, few, many), or a class if it is expanded.

>TRBJ1-2|few|TRBV12-3/TRBV12-4|TRBD1
TGTGCCAGCAGTTTTCGACAGGGCCATGGCTACACCTTC
CASSFRQGHGYTF
>TRBJ1-1|few|TRBV6-4|-
TGTGCCAGCAGCCGCACAGCGAACACTGAAGCTTTCTTT
CASSRTANTEAFF
>TRBJ2-7|-|TRBV5-1|TRBD1
TGCGCCAGCAGCATCGACAGGGTTGACGAGCAGTACTTC
CASSIDRVDEQYF
>TRBJ2-7|few|TRBV12-3/TRBV12-4|-
TGTGCCAGCAGTTTTCTGGACAGTCGCGAGCAGTACTTC
CASSFLDSREQYF
>TRBJ2-5|-|TRBV9|TRBD2
TGTGCCAGCAGCGTAGACGGTCTAGCGGGAGTCCAGGAGACCCAGTACTTC
CASSVDGLAGVQETQYF
>TRBJ2-1|many|TRBV7-9|TRBD2
TGTGCCAGCAGCTGGGGACTAGCGGGAGATGAGCAGTTCTTC
CASSWGLAGDEQFF
>TRBJ2-7|many|TRBV7-2|-
TGTGCCAGCAGCGGTCGGGGCAGGGGGGACCTCAATTTGTACTTC
CASSGRGRGDLNLYF
>TRBJ1-5|many|TRBV6-1|-
TGTGCCACCTCGAGGGGGGGAGTCGGCCAGCCCCAGCATTTT
CATSRGGVGQPQHF
>TRBJ2-5|few|TRBV11-2|-
TGTGCCAGCAGCTTACTTGACGCTATAGAGACCCAGTACTTC
CASSLLDAIETQYF
>TRBJ1-5|-|TRBV28|TRBD1
TGTGCCAGCAGTCTACAAAAGGGGACAGCCAGCAATCAGCCCCAGCATTTT
CASSLQKGTASNQPQHF
>TRBJ2-1|few|TRBV10-1|TRBD2
TGCGCCAGCAGTGCCCTCGGGACTAGCGGGCTCAATGAGCAGTTCTTC
CASSALGTSGLNEQFF
>TRBJ2-1|-|TRBV11-2|TRBD2
TGTGCCAGCAGCTTAGAGAGCCTAGCGGGGAATGAGCAGTTCTTC
CASSLESLAGNEQFF
>TRBJ2-5|-|TRBV29-1|TRBD2
TGCAGCGTGGGGACTAGCGGAAAAGAGACCCAGTACTTC
CSVGTSGKETQYF
>TRBJ2-5|few|TRBV6-5|TRBD2
TGTGCCAGCAGTTCCCCAGGGACTAGCGGGGGCCAAGAGACCCAGTACTTC
CASSSPGTSGGQETQYF
>TRBJ1-2|-|TRBV6-5|-
TGTGCCAGCAGTTACTCTGGGGACGGATATGGCTACACCTTC
CASSYSGDGYGYTF
>TRBJ1-2|-|TRBV6-1|-
TGTGCCAGCAGCCGGAGTACGGTGTCTGGCTACACCTTC
CASSRSTVSGYTF
>TRBJ2-7|many|TRBV10-2|-
TGCGCCAGCAGTTCTTTAGGCTACGAGCAGTACTTC
CASSSLGYEQYF
>TRBJ2-3|-|TRBV7-9|-
TGTGCCAGCATCCTGGGAAGCCTTAGCACAGATACGCAGTATTTT
CASILGSLSTDTQYF
>TRBJ2-5|-|TRBV7-9|-
TGTGCCAGCAGACAAGGAGACCAGACCCAGTACTTC
CASRQGDQTQYF
>TRBJ2-3|few|TRBV5-1|TRBD2
TGCGCCAGCAGCTTGGCTACTAGCGGAGGGCGGGGAGATACGCAGTATTTT
CASSLATSGGRGDTQYF
>TRBJ1-5|few|TRBV5-6|-
TGTGCCAGCAGCGTGGCAGGGGATCAGCCCCAGCATTTT
CASSVAGDQPQHF
>TRBJ2-5|-|TRBV11-2|-
TGTGCCAGCAGCTTAGAAAACCGCGGCCAAGAGACCCAGTACTTC
CASSLENRGQETQYF
>TRBJ2-1|-|TRBV29-1|TRBD1
TGCAGCGTGGATGCGGCAGGGGGTTGGAATGAGCAGTTCTTC
CSVDAAGGWNEQFF
>TRBJ1-1|-|TRBV5-1|TRBD1
TGCGCCAGCAGCTTGGGGGACAGGGGCATCACTGAAGCTTTCTTT
CASSLGDRGITEAFF
>TRBJ2-2|-|TRBV9|TRBD2
TGTGCCTCCGCTAGCGGGGGAGACACCGGGGAGCTGTTTTTT
CASASGGDTGELFF
>TRBJ2-1|-|TRBV24-1|-
TGTGCCACCAGCCTGACGGGACCCAACAATGAGCAGTTCTTC
CATSLTGPNNEQFF
>TRBJ2-7|-|TRBV7-2|-
TGTGCCAGCAGCTTAAAGGGACACCGGTACGAGCAGTACTTC
CASSLKGHRYEQYF
>TRBJ2-3|many|TRBV12-3/TRBV12-4|TRBD2
TGTGCCAGCAGTCCCCGGGCTAGCGGACGAGGGGATACGCAGTATTTT
CASSPRASGRGDTQYF